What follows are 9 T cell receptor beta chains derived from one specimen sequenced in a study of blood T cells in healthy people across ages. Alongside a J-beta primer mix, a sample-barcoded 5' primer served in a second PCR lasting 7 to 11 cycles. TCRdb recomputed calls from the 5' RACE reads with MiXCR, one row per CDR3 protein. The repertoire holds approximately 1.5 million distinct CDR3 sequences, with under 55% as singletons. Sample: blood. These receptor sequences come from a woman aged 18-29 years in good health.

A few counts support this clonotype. CDR3 residues: CASSPRQGINYGYTF. CDR3 DNA: TGTGCCAGCAGCCCCAGACAGGGGATTAACTATGGCTACACCTTC. The V gene is TRBV7-2, the J gene TRBJ1-2, with TRBD1 matching 8 bases. The CDR3 is 15 amino acids. V was pared by 5 bases and J by 1 base, with 6 bases of the junction left unmatched. Germline lookup yields CDR1 SGHTA and CDR2 FQGNSA.

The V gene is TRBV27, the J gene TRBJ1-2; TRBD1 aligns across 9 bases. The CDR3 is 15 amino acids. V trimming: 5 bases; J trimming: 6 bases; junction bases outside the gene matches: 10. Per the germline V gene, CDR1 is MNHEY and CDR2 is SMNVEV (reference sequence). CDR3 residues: CASSHLQGARDGYTF. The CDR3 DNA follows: TGTGCCAGCAGTCACTTACAGGGGGCGCGGGATGGCTACACCTTC.

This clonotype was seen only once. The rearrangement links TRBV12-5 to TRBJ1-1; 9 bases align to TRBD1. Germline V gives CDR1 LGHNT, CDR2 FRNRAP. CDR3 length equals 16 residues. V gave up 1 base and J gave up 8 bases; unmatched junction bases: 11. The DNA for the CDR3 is TGTGCTAGTGGTTTGGCCCCAATACAGGGGGCGGAGGAAGCTTTCTTT. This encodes CASGLAPIQGAEEAFF.

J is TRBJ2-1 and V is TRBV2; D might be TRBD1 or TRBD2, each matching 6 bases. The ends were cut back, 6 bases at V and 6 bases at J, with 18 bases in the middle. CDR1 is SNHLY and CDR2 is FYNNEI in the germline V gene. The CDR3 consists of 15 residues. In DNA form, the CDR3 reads TGTGCCAGCAGCGGAGGGGGAAACCAGGGCAATGAGCAGTTCTTC. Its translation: CASSGGGNQGNEQFF.

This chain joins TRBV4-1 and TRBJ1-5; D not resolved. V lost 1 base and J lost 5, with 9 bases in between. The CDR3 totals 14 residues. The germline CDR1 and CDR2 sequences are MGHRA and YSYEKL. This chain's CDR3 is CASSQASGYQPQHF. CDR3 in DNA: TGCGCCAGCAGCCAAGCCTCTGGGTATCAGCCCCAGCATTTT.

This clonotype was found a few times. CDR3 DNA: TGTGCCAGCAGCTTAGCGATTAGCGGGGCCTACAATGAGCAGTTCTTC. This gives the protein CASSLAISGAYNEQFF. This chain uses TRBV7-2 with TRBJ2-1, with 8 bases lining up with TRBD2. The CDR3 has 16 amino acids. J gave up 2 bases and V 0 bases, and 3 bases lay outside the gene matches. Germline V lookup: CDR1 SGHTA, CDR2 FQGNSA.

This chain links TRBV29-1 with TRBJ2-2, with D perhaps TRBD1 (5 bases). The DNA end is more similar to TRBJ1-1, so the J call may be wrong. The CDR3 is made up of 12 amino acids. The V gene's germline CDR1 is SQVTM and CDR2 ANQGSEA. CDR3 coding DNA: TGCAGCGTTGGGCGTGGGGGTCGAGGAGCTTTCTTT. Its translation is CSVGRGGRGAFF.

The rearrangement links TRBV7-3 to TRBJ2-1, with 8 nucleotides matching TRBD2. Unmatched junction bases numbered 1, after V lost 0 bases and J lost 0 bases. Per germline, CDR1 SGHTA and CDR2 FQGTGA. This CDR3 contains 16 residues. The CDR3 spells CASSLTGLVSYNEQFF. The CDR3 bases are TGTGCCAGCAGCTTAACGGGACTAGTCTCCTACAATGAGCAGTTCTTC.

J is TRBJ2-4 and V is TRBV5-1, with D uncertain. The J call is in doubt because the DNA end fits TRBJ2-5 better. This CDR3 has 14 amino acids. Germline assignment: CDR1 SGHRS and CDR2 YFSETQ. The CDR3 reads CASSLGGYGETQYF. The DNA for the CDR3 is TGCGCCAGCAGCTTGGGTGGGTATGGAGAGACCCAGTACTTC.